The 10 T cell receptor beta chains in this list originate from one sample, sequenced in a study of tumor-infiltrating lymphocytes in primary liver carcinoma listed by TCRdb under 2017. Without any cell sorting, total RNA and DNA were extracted together from roughly 20-30 mg of bulk tissue using the AllPrep DNA/RNA mini kit. The listed sequencing device is Illumina HiSeq 2500. TCRbeta-specific cDNA was reverse-transcribed from approximately 460 ng total RNA using a constant-region primer and ProtoScript II reverse transcriptase. Construction of the TCRbeta libraries relied on three nested rounds of multiplex PCR, following a slightly modified ARM-PCR procedure. Each of the first two PCR rounds ran for around 11 cycles using multiplex TRBV1-TRBV30 forward primers together with a Cbeta reverse primer. TCRdb ran its own pipeline on the public reads, namely fastp trimming at Q25 and MiXCR clone calling, and kept in-frame beta chains. Each CDR3 protein gets just one entry, which takes the most common genes and DNA from the rows behind it. Counted in this sample were approximately 64,000 distinct CDR3 sequences; 71% of them appeared once. The top ten hold about 40% of the sample.

Sequencing was carried out using liver tumor tissue from sampling region 4. The cell subset or site label on this specimen signifies: tumor region T4, right-lateral pole. The origin of the receptors is a man aged 40-55 years with primary liver carcinoma and hepatitis B virus infection.

Remarks on this clonotype: Here the CDR3 omits its conserved ending phenylalanine or tryptophan, so a read error is the likely source. V gene TRBV6-2 or TRBV6-3 combines with J gene TRBJ2-7; a possible D gene is TRBD1 (5 bases). The V gene lost 5 bases and the J gene lost 2 bases, with 13 bases spanning the gap. The germline CDR1 and CDR2 sequences are MNHEY and SVGEGT. The CDR3 runs to 14 residues. The CDR3 is CASSPMVGAYEQYL. CDR3 bases: TGTGCCAGCAGTCCGATGGTAGGGGCCTACGAGCAGTACCTC.

About this clonotype itself: Relative to the germline gene, one junction end is altered; a read error may explain this. The V call is TRBV29-1, the J call TRBJ2-7; D perhaps matches TRBD1 (6 bases). The CDR3 has 11 amino acids. Germline lookup yields CDR1 SQVTM and CDR2 ANQGSEA. The DNA of the CDR3 is TGCAGCGTACGGGACACCTACGAGCAGTACTTT. It translates to CSVRDTYEQYF.

Notes on this clonotype: It may be a read error: a sequence one base away is much more abundant. The rearrangement joins TRBV28 to TRBJ2-7; the match to TRBD1 covers 12 bases. The V gene end was trimmed by 11 bases and the J gene end by 4 bases; junction bases not matched to a gene: 9. Germline assignment: CDR1 MDHEN and CDR2 SYDVKM. The CDR3 has 14 residues. The CDR3 sequence is CAAGGQGAIYEQYF. As DNA, the CDR3 is TGTGCCGCCGGGGGACAGGGGGCTATTTACGAGCAGTACTTC. Drawing the rest from reference TRBV28 and TRBJ2-7, the complete variable domain is DVKVTQSSRYLVKRTGEKVFLECVQDMDHENMFWYRQDPGLGLRLIYFSYDVKMKEKGDIPEGYSVSREKKERFSLILESASTNQTSMYLCAAGGQGAIYEQYFGPGTRLTVT.

As concerns this clonotype: A much larger clone lies a single base off, so this may be a read error. V and J are TRBV6-5 and TRBJ1-6; no firm D call. Germline CDR1 is MNHEY and CDR2 is SVGAGI. This CDR3 contains 14 residues. V shed 7 bases and J shed 3 bases, with 10 bases lying between them. Here the CDR3 DNA reads TGTGCCAGCAATTATACGGTCTATAATTCACCCCTCCACTTT. Its protein product is CASNYTVYNSPLHF.

This clonotype is large (0.1 to 1%). This chain joins TRBV28 and TRBJ2-7, with 10 bases identical to TRBD1. CDR1 and CDR2 from the germline V gene are MDHEN and SYDVKM. Trimming removed 7 bases from V and 0 bases from J; junction bases left unmatched: 3. The CDR3 is made up of 14 amino acids. The CDR3 loop is CASIRTGGSYEQYF. Written as DNA, the CDR3 is TGTGCCAGCATCCGGACAGGGGGCTCCTACGAGCAGTACTTC.

The rearrangement uses TRBV20-1 and TRBJ2-6, with 8 bases identical to TRBD1. The V gene's germline CDR1 is DFQATT and CDR2 SNEGSKA (reference sequence). Trimming at V came to 7 bases and at J to 7 bases, leaving 9 bases not matched to a gene. This CDR3 contains 14 residues. The CDR3, as DNA: TGCAGTGTTCTAACAGGGGGAGGAGCCAACGTCCTGACTTTC. Protein: CSVLTGGGANVLTF.

The rearrangement uses TRBV6-6 and TRBJ2-7; either TRBD1 or TRBD2 may supply D (6 bases each). Germline loops: CDR1 MNHNY, CDR2 SVGAGI (reference sequence). The CDR3 contains 13 residues. V gave up 9 bases and J gave up 2 bases, with 14 bases separating them. The CDR3 nucleotides are TGTGCCAGGACGGGGGCCAGGACCTACGAGCAGTACTTC. Protein: CARTGARTYEQYF.

With regard to this clonotype: One end of the junction does not line up with germline, which may come from a read error. The chain uses TRBV12-5 and TRBJ2-3; possible D gene TRBD1, 6 bases. CDR1 is LGHNT and CDR2 is FRNRAP in the germline V gene. The CDR3 consists of 15 residues. DNA of the CDR3: TGTGTTAGTGGTTCCGAAGGGGGACGCACAGACAAGCAGTATTTT. Encoded protein: CVSGSEGGRTDKQYF.

This clonotype appeared a single time. Lacking the conserved final phenylalanine or tryptophan, this CDR3 likely reflects a read error. V gene TRBV13 combines with J gene TRBJ1-1, with TRBD1 matching 7 bases. Germline loops: CDR1 PRHDT, CDR2 FYEKMQ (reference sequence). The ends lost 1 base at V and 5 bases at J; junction bases unmatched: 1. The CDR3 is made up of 13 amino acids. CDR3 nucleotides: TGTGCCAGCAGCTTAGCGACAGGGACTGAAGCTTTCCTA. Translating it yields CASSLATGTEAFL.

On this clonotype: The junction departs from the called germline gene at one end, perhaps through a read error. The V and J genes are TRBV12-3 or TRBV12-4 and TRBJ2-7, with TRBD2 identical over 9 bases. This CDR3 has 13 amino acids. The CDR3 sequence is CANSPLGGGGQYF. The CDR3 DNA sequence: TGTGCCAACAGTCCCTTAGGCGGGGGGGGGCAGTACTTC.